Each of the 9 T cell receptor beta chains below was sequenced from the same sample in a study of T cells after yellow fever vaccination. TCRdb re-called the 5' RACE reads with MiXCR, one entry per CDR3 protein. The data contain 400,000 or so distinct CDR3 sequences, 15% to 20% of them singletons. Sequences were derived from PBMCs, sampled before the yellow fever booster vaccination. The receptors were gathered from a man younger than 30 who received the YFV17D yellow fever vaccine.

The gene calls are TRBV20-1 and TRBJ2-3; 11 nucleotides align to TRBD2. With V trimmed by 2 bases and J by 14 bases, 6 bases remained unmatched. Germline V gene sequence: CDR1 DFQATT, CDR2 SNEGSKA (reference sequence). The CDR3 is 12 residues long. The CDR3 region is CSARNLAGGAYF. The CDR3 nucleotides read TGCAGTGCTAGAAATCTAGCGGGGGGTGCGTATTTT.

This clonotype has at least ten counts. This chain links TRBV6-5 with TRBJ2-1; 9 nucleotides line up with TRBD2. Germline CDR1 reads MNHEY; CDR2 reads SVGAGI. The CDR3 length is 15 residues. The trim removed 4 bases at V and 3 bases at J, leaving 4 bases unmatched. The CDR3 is CASSFSGGLYNEQFF. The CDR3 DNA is TGTGCCAGCAGTTTCAGCGGGGGGCTCTACAATGAGCAGTTCTTC.

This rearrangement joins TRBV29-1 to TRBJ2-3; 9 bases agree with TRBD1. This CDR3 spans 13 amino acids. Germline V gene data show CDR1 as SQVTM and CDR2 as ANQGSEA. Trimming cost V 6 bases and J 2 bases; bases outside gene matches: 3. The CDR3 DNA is TGCAGCGTCCGGGACAGGGCCACAGATACGCAGTATTTT. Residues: CSVRDRATDTQYF.

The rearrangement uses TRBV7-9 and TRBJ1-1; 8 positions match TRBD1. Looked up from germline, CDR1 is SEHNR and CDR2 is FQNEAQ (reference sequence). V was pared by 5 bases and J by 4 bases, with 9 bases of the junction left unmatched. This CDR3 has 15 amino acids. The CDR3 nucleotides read TGTGCCAGCAGCACCCGGACAGGGCTTTTCACTGAAGCTTTCTTT. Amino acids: CASSTRTGLFTEAFF.

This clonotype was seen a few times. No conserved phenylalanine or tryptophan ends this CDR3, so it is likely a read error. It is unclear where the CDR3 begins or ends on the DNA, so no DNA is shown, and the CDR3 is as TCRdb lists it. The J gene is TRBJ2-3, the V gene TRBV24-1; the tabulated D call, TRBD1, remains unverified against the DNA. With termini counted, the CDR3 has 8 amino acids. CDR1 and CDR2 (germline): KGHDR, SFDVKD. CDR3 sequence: CATGGPAQ.

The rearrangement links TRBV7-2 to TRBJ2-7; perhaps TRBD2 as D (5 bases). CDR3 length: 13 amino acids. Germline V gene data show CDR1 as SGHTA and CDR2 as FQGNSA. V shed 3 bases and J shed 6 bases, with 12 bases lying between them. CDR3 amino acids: CASSFSGMVEQYF. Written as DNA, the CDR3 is TGTGCCAGCAGCTTTTCCGGGATGGTCGAGCAGTACTTC.

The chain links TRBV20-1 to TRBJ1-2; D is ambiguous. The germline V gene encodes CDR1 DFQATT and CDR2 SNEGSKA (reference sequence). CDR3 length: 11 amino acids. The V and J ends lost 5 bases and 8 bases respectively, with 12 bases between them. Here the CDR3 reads CSASPPGGYTF. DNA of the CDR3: TGCAGTGCTTCCCCCCCGGGCGGCTACACCTTC.

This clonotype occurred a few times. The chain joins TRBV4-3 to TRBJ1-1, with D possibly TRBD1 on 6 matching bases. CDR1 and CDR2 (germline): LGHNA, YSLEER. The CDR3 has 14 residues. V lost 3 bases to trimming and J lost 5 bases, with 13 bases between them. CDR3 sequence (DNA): TGCGCCAGCAGCCAGACACAGGGAGTTACTGAAGCTTTCTTT. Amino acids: CASSQTQGVTEAFF.

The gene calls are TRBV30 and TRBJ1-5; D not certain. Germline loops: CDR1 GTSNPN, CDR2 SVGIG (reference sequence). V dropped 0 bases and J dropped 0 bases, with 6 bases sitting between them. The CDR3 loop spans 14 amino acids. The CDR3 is CAWSVGNSNQPQHF. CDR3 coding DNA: TGTGCCTGGAGTGTCGGGAATAGCAATCAGCCCCAGCATTTT.